Sequencing of this TCR beta chain was carried out in a study of CD8 T cells in Susac syndrome. TCR beta from blood CD8+ and CD4+ T cells was sequenced. CD8+ and CD4+ T cells were negatively isolated; TEMRA cells were FACS-enriched. The CDR3 runs 16 residues. After removal of 10 bases from V and 6 bases from J, the junction contained 17 bases not matched to a gene. Germline V gene data show CDR1 as PRHDT and CDR2 as FYEKMQ (reference sequence). Random hexamers were used to reverse transcribe the RNA input (roughly 0.5 to 1 ug). It was immunoSEQ multiplex PCR that amplified TCR beta CDR3 across 54 Vbeta and 13 Jbeta. TCRdb reprocessed the immunoSEQ multiplex PCR reads via MiXCR and lists one record per CDR3 protein. The sample shows about 130,000 distinct CDR3 sequences, approximately 79% of them seen only once. This clonotype is a singleton in its sample.

This receptor was obtained from a human donor with multiple sclerosis. The V gene is TRBV13, the J gene TRBJ2-2; 7 bases map to TRBD2. The sequenced sample consisted of CD8+ T cells from PBMCs. CDR3 in DNA: TGTGCCACCGCGCCGGCGGGAGAGACGGGGGCCGGGGAGCTGTTTTTT. It is translated as CATAPAGETGAGELFF.